The present T cell receptor (beta chain) was sequenced within a study of T cells in Graves' hyperthyroidism and ophthalmopathy (dated by TCRdb to between 2017 and 2020). Context from the whole study: Peripheral blood was collected at initial diagnosis, before any treatment. Prospective prediction of ophthalmopathy was tested in an independent validation cohort consisting of some 18 hyperthyroidism patients and about 17 patients who later progressed to ophthalmopathy. Once sampling was done, hyperthyroidism patients were given methimazole at a starting dose of 30 mg daily, whereas ophthalmopathy patients were given high-dose intravenous methylprednisolone. In about 6 Graves' hyperthyroidism patients, the study also compared T-cell repertoires from thyroid tissue with T-cell repertoires from blood. TCR V-J signatures able to tell the groups apart were searched for in a discovery cohort of 95 or so patients, of whom over 40 had Graves' ophthalmopathy and 57 had stable Graves' hyperthyroidism. According to the paper, TCR Vbeta CDR3 sequencing was carried out on roughly 130 peripheral blood samples, which came from approximately 41 ophthalmopathy, some 73 hyperthyroidism and roughly 17 progressor patients. The 100 discovery patients were divided at random into training and test sets in a 7:3 ratio. Broad study findings and their caveats: A model built on a 13 V-J signature distinguished ophthalmopathy from stable hyperthyroidism, reaching roughly 88% sensitivity and 81.08% specificity in cross-validation and 80%/75% in testing. Most expanded thyroid clonotypes (frequency above 0.001) were also found in blood, which suggests that blood repertoires may mirror thyroid immune responses. In validation, the model predicted progression to ophthalmopathy a median of about 6.8 months before onset, with roughly 70% sensitivity and roughly 77% specificity. No statistical method was used to set the sample size in advance, and investigators knew the group allocation.

This clonotype has at least ten counts. Its antigen is still unknown. Base qualities are missing; no much larger clone stands one base away. In the ophthalmopathy patients, disease was moderately to severely active, with a Clinical Activity Score of 3 or more, a NOSPECS grade of 4 or more, and a duration of less than 3 months. Any patient with an uncontrolled infection, another autoimmune disease, pregnancy or lactation was excluded. Diagnoses were based on clinical symptoms, serum thyroxine and TRAb, thyroid ultrasound and orbital computed tomography. Ficoll-Paque density gradient centrifugation was used to isolate PBMCs from 8.5 to 10 ml of fresh peripheral blood. Total RNA was extracted using Trizol reagent, and RNA quality was assessed on an Agilent 2100 Bioanalyzer. The TCR beta CDR3 regions were amplified from the RNA transcripts. For the first round of RT-PCR on the TCR CDR3, the HTBI primer set was used together with the Qiagen OneStep RT-PCR kit. The libraries were constructed in a second round of multiplex PCR and then size-selected and purified. The libraries were sequenced on an Illumina HiSeq2000 using paired-end 100 bp reads. On the study's bioinformatics: SOAPnuke was used to process the raw data, removing reads that contained adapters or uncalled bases, had a mean Phred below 15, or lacked an exact match to the constant primer or identifier. High-quality paired reads were merged with COPE v1.2.5, and unique nucleotide sequences were defined as clonotypes. MiTCR v1.1 was used to align clonotypes to the IMGT TRBV, TRBD and TRBJ reference segments. Only V-J combinations with frequency above 0.0001, covering approximately 99% of repertoires, were analysed. The TCS score was defined as the ratio of F50 (clonal expansion) to E x V (chaos), calculated using BLOSUM62-based TCRdist between CDR3 peptides within each V-J. Welch's t-statistics and random forest reduced 500 to 650 V-J features to 13, which were used in a naive Bayes classifier (R e1071). The raw public data were reprocessed by TCRdb itself: fastp quality trimming at Q25, MiXCR clonotype calling, in-frame beta chains only. Entries that share a CDR3 protein sequence are merged under the most common genes and DNA. The V and J calls were determined by TCRdb, not by the authors. The sample contains 450,000 to 550,000 distinct CDR3 sequences, approximately 25% of them found a single time. Approximately 10% of the sample is held by the ten biggest clonotypes.

Trimming removed 4 bases from V and 2 bases from J; the gene matches leave 4 bases unexplained. The CDR3 holds 15 amino acids from the cysteine to the phenylalanine. Just the 45-base CDR3 DNA is kept, in frame starting at base 1. CDR1 and CDR2, looked up from the germline V gene, are MNHEY and SVGAGI. The chain links TRBV6-5 with TRBJ1-5, with 8 middle bases fitting TRBD1. This clonotype was obtained from a woman aged 25 to 45 with Graves' ophthalmopathy. The sequenced sample was blood. This receptor carries the CDR3 CASSWTGSGNQPQHF. The nucleotide sequence is TGTGCCAGCAGTTGGACAGGGTCGGGCAATCAGCCCCAGCATTTT.